Below are 19 T cell receptor beta chains sequenced from a single sample in a study of blood T cell repertoires in COVID-19. Sequencing used immunoSEQ multiplex PCR; TCRdb keeps in-frame clones, though not all of them. The profile shows about 120,000 clones, roughly 75% of them singletons. The sequenced sample consisted of peripheral blood. These receptors originate from a man aged 60-69 years with active or convalescent COVID-19.

This chain joins TRBV19 and TRBJ1-5, with TRBD1 matching 9 bases. Germline V gives CDR1 LNHDA, CDR2 SQIVND (reference sequence). The length of the CDR3 is 15 residues. The trim removed 6 bases at V and 8 bases at J, leaving 11 bases unmatched. CDR3 residues: CASSRGTGYVEPQHF. The CDR3 coding sequence is TGTGCCAGTAGCCGGGGGACAGGGTATGTGGAGCCCCAGCATTTT.

The chain uses TRBV21-1 and TRBJ1-6. TRBV21-1 is deemed a pseudogene. The CDR3 is made up of 17 amino acids. CDR3 in amino acids: CASSKEWSSSYNSPLHF. CDR3 in DNA: TGTGCCAGCAGCAAAGAGTGGTCGAGCTCCTATAATTCACCCCTCCACTTT.

The chain carries TRBV6-2 or TRBV6-3 and TRBJ2-1, with TRBD2 matching over 11 bases. Trimming at V came to 5 bases and at J to 3 bases, leaving 9 bases not matched to a gene. The CDR3 sequence is 17 residues long. Germline loops: CDR1 MNHEY, CDR2 SVGEGT. Here the CDR3 reads CASSLRTSGLLYNEQFF. CDR3 DNA: TGTGCCAGCAGTCTCCGGACTAGCGGGCTTCTCTACAATGAGCAGTTCTTC.

The chain has TRBV28 and TRBJ1-1, with 12 bases fitting TRBD1. The trim removed 4 bases at V and 8 bases at J, leaving 8 bases unmatched. This CDR3 is 15 amino acids long. Germline V gene sequence: CDR1 MDHEN, CDR2 SYDVKM. This CDR3 is CASSSPGQGAWEAFF. The CDR3 bases are TGTGCCAGCAGTTCACCGGGACAGGGGGCATGGGAAGCTTTCTTT.

The V gene is TRBV5-6, the J gene TRBJ1-6, with a possible D match to TRBD1 (6 bases). Germline CDR1 reads SGHDT; CDR2 reads YYEEEE. CDR3 size: 16 residues. Trimming removed 4 bases at V and 8 bases at J, with 19 bases between. The CDR3 region has the DNA TGTGCCAGCAGCGAGGGGCAGGGGTCGATTTATTCACCCCTCCACTTT. Amino acids: CASSEGQGSIYSPLHF.

The rearrangement uses TRBV11-3 and TRBJ2-3; D unclear. The germline gives CDR1 SGHNT, CDR2 YENEEA. This CDR3 is built from 13 residues. V dropped 3 bases and J dropped 3 bases, with 7 bases sitting between them. The CDR3 reads CASSLGRTDTQYF. In DNA, the CDR3 is TGTGCCAGCAGCTTGGGCCGGACAGATACGCAGTATTTT.

V is TRBV19 and J is TRBJ1-2; D ambiguous. Germline V gives CDR1 LNHDA, CDR2 SQIVND (reference sequence). The V end lost 5 bases, the J end lost 3 bases, and 7 bases lay between the germline ends. CDR3 length equals 12 residues. CDR3 amino acids: CASSRGDYGYTF. The CDR3 DNA is TGTGCCAGTAGTCGCGGCGACTATGGCTACACCTTC.

V and J are TRBV19 and TRBJ2-2; 9 bases are a match to TRBD1. This CDR3 comprises 15 residues. Germline loops: CDR1 LNHDA, CDR2 SQIVND (reference sequence). The V gene end was trimmed by 10 bases and the J gene end by 1 base; junction bases not matched to a gene: 7. In DNA, the CDR3 is TGTGCCACCCACACAGGGGGCTTGAACACCGGGGAGCTGTTTTTT. Translated: CATHTGGLNTGELFF.

The CDR3 DNA sequence: TGTGCCAGCAGCTTAGACCGGGGTCCTTCCTACGAGCAGTACTTC. This codes for CASSLDRGPSYEQYF. This sequence joins TRBV7-9 and TRBJ2-7, with D perhaps matching TRBD2 (5 bases). This CDR3 has 15 amino acids. The germline V gene encodes CDR1 SEHNR and CDR2 FQNEAQ (reference sequence). V was trimmed by 1 base and J by 1 base, leaving 11 bases between them.

The CDR3 region is CASSVADRGRVNTQYF. CDR3 sequence (DNA): TGTGCCAGCAGCGTAGCGGACAGGGGGCGGGTAAATACGCAGTATTTT. The chain uses TRBV9 and TRBJ2-3; 11 positions agree with TRBD1. The CDR3 spans 16 residues. Germline trimming cut 0 bases from V and 7 bases from J; bases unmatched to any gene: 7. Germline V gene data show CDR1 as SGDLS and CDR2 as YYNGEE. Based on the CDR3 plus reference TRBV9 and TRBJ2-3, the full variable domain is DSGVTQTPKHLITATGQRVTLRCSPRSGDLSVYWYQQSLDQGLQFLIQYYNGEERAKGNILERFSAQQFPDLHSELNLSSLELGDSALYFCASSVADRGRVNTQYFGPGTRLTVL.

V and J are TRBV6-5 and TRBJ2-5, with TRBD2 matching over 8 bases. Germline V gives CDR1 MNHEY, CDR2 SVGAGI. V lost 7 bases and J lost 2; bases outside the gene matches: 9. This CDR3 region has 15 residues. This chain's CDR3 is CASISRGGMQETQYF. The DNA of the CDR3 is TGTGCCAGCATCTCTCGCGGGGGGATGCAAGAGACCCAGTACTTC.

The chain combines TRBV5-1 with TRBJ2-7; tentatively, D is TRBD1 (6 bases). V gave up 3 bases and J gave up 7 bases, with 11 bases separating them. This CDR3 is 12 amino acids long. CDR1 and CDR2 (germline): SGHRS, YFSETQ. This CDR3 reads CASSSDRGEQYF. The CDR3 DNA sequence: TGCGCCAGCAGCTCGGACAGAGGGGAGCAGTACTTC. Drawing the rest from reference TRBV5-1 and TRBJ2-7, the complete variable domain is KAGVTQTPRYLIKTRGQQVTLSCSPISGHRSVSWYQQTPGQGLQFLFEYFSETQRNKGNFPGRFSGRQFSNSRSEMNVSTLELGDSALYLCASSSDRGEQYFGPGTRLTVT.

This clone came up a few times. V is TRBV19 and J is TRBJ1-1; the match to TRBD1 covers 7 bases. V lost 6 bases and J lost 5; bases outside the gene matches: 3. The CDR3 is made up of 12 amino acids. Germline V lookup: CDR1 LNHDA, CDR2 SQIVND (reference sequence). In DNA form, the CDR3 reads TGTGCCAGTAGGAAACAGGGGACTGAAGCTTTCTTT. This codes for CASRKQGTEAFF.

V and J are TRBV7-2 and TRBJ1-1, with a possible D match to TRBD1 (6 bases). Trimming shortened V by 5 bases and J by 0 bases, and 13 bases separated the two germline ends. Per germline, CDR1 SGHTA and CDR2 FQGNSA. The CDR3 has 15 amino acids. In DNA form, the CDR3 reads TGTGCCAGCAGCCCCGCCGGGACATTGAACACTGAAGCTTTCTTT. It yields the protein CASSPAGTLNTEAFF.

Of note for this clone: At one end the junction does not follow the germline gene, possibly because of a read error. V and J are TRBV9 and TRBJ2-5, with TRBD2 identical over 10 bases. The CDR3 consists of 16 residues. The germline V gene has CDR1 SGDLS and CDR2 YYNGEE. CDR3 region: CASSPNSGRNQEAQYF. The CDR3 DNA is TGTGCCAGCAGCCCAAATAGCGGGAGGAATCAAGAGGCCCAGTACTTC.

The gene calls are TRBV27 and TRBJ2-1, with 8 bases lining up with TRBD1. The CDR3 consists of 12 residues. Trimming took 5 bases from V and 15 from J; bases not matched to a gene: 9. Germline V gene sequence: CDR1 MNHEY, CDR2 SMNVEV (reference sequence). CDR3 DNA sequence: TGTGCCAGCAGTCCTCCCGGACAGGGTTGGTTCTTC. Its translation: CASSPPGQGWFF.

V and J are TRBV27 and TRBJ2-1, with D unclear. Germline CDR1 MNHEY, CDR2 SMNVEV (reference sequence). The V gene lost 6 bases and the J gene lost 1 base, with 16 bases spanning the gap. This CDR3 comprises 16 residues. Here the CDR3 reads CASSPLGERSYNEQFF. The CDR3 DNA is TGTGCCAGCAGCCCCCTAGGCGAAAGATCCTACAATGAGCAGTTCTTC.

This CDR3 reads CATSDLVAGGSNEQFF. CDR3 nucleotide sequence: TGTGCCACCAGTGATTTGGTAGCGGGAGGTAGCAATGAGCAGTTCTTC. V is TRBV24-1 and J is TRBJ2-1; 10 nucleotides line up with TRBD2. With V trimmed by 0 bases and J by 6 bases, 4 bases remained unmatched. CDR1 and CDR2 (germline): KGHDR, SFDVKD. The CDR3 loop spans 16 amino acids.

As concerns this clone: Other DNA sequences in this specimen translate into the identical CDR3. J is TRBJ1-1 and V is TRBV12-3 or TRBV12-4; perhaps TRBD1 as D (5 bases). This CDR3 has 13 residues. V lost 2 bases, J lost 5 bases, and 9 bases lay in between. CDR3 nucleotide sequence: TGTGCCAGCAGTTTACAGGGCAATACTGAAGCTTTCTTT. Residues: CASSLQGNTEAFF.